Listed below are T cell receptor beta chains from one sample, sequenced in a study. TCRdb re-called the RT-PCR reads through MiXCR, storing one row per CDR3 protein. This table has about 700,000 distinct CDR3 sequences, 13% to 15% appearing once. Sequencing was done on a sample of memory CD4+ T cells from blood. The receptors here all came from a female donor in good health, serving as a healthy control. Both conserved end residues are part of each CDR3. D genes are given only for firm matches. The listing skips clone size in some rows; elsewhere it reads once, few, many or a size class.

d_call | clone_size | j_call | v_call | cdr3_nt | cdr3_aa
TRBD1 | many | TRBJ2-1 | TRBV4-3 | TGCGCCAGCAGCCATTCCGGACAGGCCGGGGTCCGTGAGCAGTTCTTC | CASSHSGQAGVREQFF
NA | many | TRBJ2-6 | TRBV6-5 | TGTGCCTCCCGTTGGAAGTCTGGGGCCAACGTCCTGACTTTC | CASRWKSGANVLTF
TRBD1 | many | TRBJ2-7 | TRBV27 | TGTGCCAGCAGTCCCTGGACAGGTTACGAGCAGTACTTC | CASSPWTGYEQYF
NA | many | TRBJ1-2 | TRBV6-6 | TGTGCCAGCAGTTACTCGGAGGGGTTAGATGGCTACACCTTC | CASSYSEGLDGYTF
NA | few | TRBJ1-1 | TRBV28 | TGTGCCAGCACCAAAGGGGGGACTGAAGCTTTCTTT | CASTKGGTEAFF
NA | many | TRBJ2-3 | TRBV6-5 | TGTGCCAGCAGGGACCCTGGCACAGATACGCAGTATTTT | CASRDPGTDTQYF
NA | few | TRBJ2-2 | TRBV12-3/TRBV12-4 | TGTGCCAGCAGCCCGCCGGTTAGCGTGGCCGGGGAGCTGTTTTTT | CASSPPVSVAGELFF
TRBD2 | NA | TRBJ2-7 | TRBV12-3/TRBV12-4 | TGTGCCAGCAGTTTAGGGGGACTAGGTTCCTACGAGCAGTACTTC | CASSLGGLGSYEQYF
NA | NA | TRBJ1-4 | TRBV2 | TGTGCCAGCAGGACAGAGGGGGAAAAACTGTTTTTT | CASRTEGEKLFF
NA | few | TRBJ2-3 | TRBV7-2 | TGTGCCAGCAGCTTAAGCCGGGTTAGCACAGATACGCAGTATTTT | CASSLSRVSTDTQYF
NA | NA | TRBJ1-5 | TRBV7-8 | TGTGCCAGCAGCTTCCCTCATCAGCCCCAGCATTTT | CASSFPHQPQHF
NA | NA | TRBJ2-3 | TRBV11-2 | TGTGCCAGCAGCTTAGCGACCAGGTCAGATACGCAGTATTTT | CASSLATRSDTQYF
TRBD2 | NA | TRBJ2-2 | TRBV5-1 | TGCGCCAGCAGCTATGGCCCCAGCGGGAGCAACGGGGAGCTGTTTTTT | CASSYGPSGSNGELFF
NA | many | TRBJ2-7 | TRBV12-3/TRBV12-4 | TGTGCCAGCAGTCCCCGGGACGGGGAGAGGCAGTACTTC | CASSPRDGERQYF
NA | NA | TRBJ1-5 | TRBV27 | TGTGCCAGCAGTTTAAGCCCACACCTCAATCAGCCCCAGCATTTT | CASSLSPHLNQPQHF
NA | NA | TRBJ2-1 | TRBV7-3 | TGTGCCAGCAGCCGACGTACCGGGACTCACAATGAGCAGTTCTTC | CASSRRTGTHNEQFF
NA | once | TRBJ1-3 | TRBV7-3 | TGTGCCAGCAGCTTACCGCAGCCTGGAAACACCATATATTTT | CASSLPQPGNTIYF
TRBD1 | many | TRBJ1-5 | TRBV6-6 | TGTGCCAGCAGTTACCAACTGGGACAGATGAATCAGCCCCAGCATTTT | CASSYQLGQMNQPQHF
NA | NA | TRBJ2-1 | TRBV30 | TGTGCCTGGGGGCCAGGTCTGATGGGTGGAGAGCAGTTCTTC | CAWGPGLMGGEQFF
NA | few | TRBJ1-1 | TRBV11-2 | TGTGCCAGCAGCTTTAAAAGCGCTGAAGCTTTCTTT | CASSFKSAEAFF
NA | few | TRBJ1-6 | TRBV30 | TGTGCCTGGAACTTCGCAGAAAATTCACCCCTCCACTTT | CAWNFAENSPLHF
NA | many | TRBJ2-2 | TRBV10-3 | TGTGCCATCAGTGTATTTGGAGACACCGGGGAGCTGTTTTTT | CAISVFGDTGELFF
NA | few | TRBJ1-3 | TRBV10-1 | TGCGCCAGCAGTGAGAGTATCTCTGGAAACACCATATATTTT | CASSESISGNTIYF
NA | NA | TRBJ2-7 | TRBV12-3/TRBV12-4 | TGTGCCAGCAGTCCTAGGGCTGAACACGAGCAGTACTTC | CASSPRAEHEQYF
TRBD2 | many | TRBJ2-3 | TRBV11-2 | TGTGCCAGCAGCTTAGGGACTAGCGTAGATACGCAGTATTTT | CASSLGTSVDTQYF
TRBD2 | NA | TRBJ2-7 | TRBV5-1 | TGCGCCAGCAGGGGGCGGGAGTCGGAAGAGCAGTACTTC | CASRGRESEEQYF
NA | NA | TRBJ2-4 | TRBV6-2/TRBV6-3 | TGTGCCAGCACCTTACACCCGGACGGTAACATTCAGTACTTC | CASTLHPDGNIQYF
TRBD1 | few | TRBJ1-6 | TRBV7-9 | TGTGCCAGCAGCCAGGCGACAGGGGGTGGTAATTCACCCCTCCACTTT | CASSQATGGGNSPLHF
TRBD1 | NA | TRBJ1-1 | TRBV12-3/TRBV12-4 | TGTGCCAGCAGCCACACAGACAGGGCGAACACTGAAGCTTTCTTT | CASSHTDRANTEAFF
NA | many | TRBJ2-5 | TRBV4-2 | TGTGCCAGCAGCCAAGATGTGGACTTCCAAGAGACCCAGTACTTC | CASSQDVDFQETQYF
NA | many | TRBJ2-3 | TRBV12-3/TRBV12-4 | TGTGCCAGCGGAACCACTAGTTCAGATACGCAGTATTTT | CASGTTSSDTQYF
NA | many | TRBJ2-5 | TRBV29-1 | TGCAGCATCCCTACAGGGCCCGAGGGGGAGACCCAGTACTTC | CSIPTGPEGETQYF
TRBD2 | NA | TRBJ2-5 | TRBV30 | TGTGCCTGGGGACTAGCGGGAGCATCAGAGACCCAGTACTTC | CAWGLAGASETQYF
NA | NA | TRBJ1-5 | TRBV27 | TGTGCCAGCAGGAGGGTTGCTGGTGAGCCCCAGCATTTT | CASRRVAGEPQHF
NA | few | TRBJ1-1 | TRBV7-9 | TGTGCCAGTAGCTTAGTAATCTGGACTGAAGCTTTCTTT | CASSLVIWTEAFF
NA | NA | TRBJ2-4 | TRBV19 | TGTGCCAGTAGGAGGTTGGGGGACAAAGCCAAAGACATTCAGTACTTC | CASRRLGDKAKDIQYF
NA | NA | TRBJ2-7 | TRBV7-2 | TGTGCCAGCAGTTTCCCGCCGGGTAAGCAGTACTTC | CASSFPPGKQYF
TRBD2 | many | TRBJ2-5 | TRBV28 | TGTGCCAGCAGTTTGACTAGCGCCCTCCAAGAGACCCAGTACTTC | CASSLTSALQETQYF
TRBD1 | many | TRBJ1-2 | TRBV3-1 | TGTGCCAGCAGCCAAGGACAGGGTGGCTACACCTTC | CASSQGQGGYTF
TRBD2 | NA | TRBJ2-1 | TRBV7-9 | TGTGCCAGCAGCTTACCCACTAGCGGGAGGGGCCATGAGCAGTTCTTC | CASSLPTSGRGHEQFF
NA | few | TRBJ2-1 | TRBV6-5 | TGTGCCAGCGGGTTGAAGAGCTCCTACAATGAGCAGTTCTTC | CASGLKSSYNEQFF
NA | once | TRBJ1-4 | TRBV28 | TGTGCCAGCAACGTAGACAGCCCTAATGAAAAACTGTTTTTT | CASNVDSPNEKLFF
TRBD1 | few | TRBJ1-6 | TRBV19 | TGTGCCAGTACTTTTGGGACAGGCAATTCACCCCTCCACTTT | CASTFGTGNSPLHF
NA | NA | TRBJ2-1 | TRBV11-3 | TGTGCCAGCAGCTTATTGGGTAACTACAATGAGCAGTTCTTC | CASSLLGNYNEQFF
NA | NA | TRBJ2-3 | TRBV11-2 | TGTGCCAGCAGCTTAAGGGGACATGTCACAGATACGCAGTATTTT | CASSLRGHVTDTQYF
NA | few | TRBJ2-3 | TRBV2 | TGTGCCAGCGCCCGCGAGGGCCGTTTGGATACGCAGTATTTT | CASAREGRLDTQYF
TRBD2 | few | TRBJ2-1 | TRBV4-3 | TGCGCCAGCAGCCCCGGTTTAGCGGGGGCCCAGTTCTTC | CASSPGLAGAQFF
NA | few | TRBJ1-1 | TRBV24-1 | TGTGCCACCAGTGATAACGGCCGGACAGCCGAAGCTTTCTTT | CATSDNGRTAEAFF
TRBD1 | few | TRBJ2-3 | TRBV2 | TGTGCCAGCAACCCGGGGACAGGGGGCGCCGATACGCAGTATTTT | CASNPGTGGADTQYF
NA | few | TRBJ1-2 | TRBV18 | TGTGCCAGCTCACCGAGTCGAAATACTAACTATGGCTACACCTTC | CASSPSRNTNYGYTF
TRBD2 | NA | TRBJ2-4 | TRBV6-5 | TGTGCCAGCACCGGGAGGCAGGGTATGAACATTCAGTACTTC | CASTGRQGMNIQYF
TRBD1 | few | TRBJ1-3 | TRBV9 | TGTGCCAGCAGCGTAGGCAGGGGGGGATCTGGAAACACCATATATTTT | CASSVGRGGSGNTIYF
TRBD1 | NA | TRBJ2-1 | TRBV5-6 | TGTGCCAGCAGCTTGTATGAGACAGGGAATAGCAATGAGCAGTTCTTC | CASSLYETGNSNEQFF
NA | few | TRBJ2-4 | TRBV3-1 | TGTGCCAGCAGCCAACACAGGCCGGACAAAAACATTCAGTACTTC | CASSQHRPDKNIQYF
NA | few | TRBJ1-5 | TRBV20-1 | TGCAGTGCTAGCCCCGTGGGGGACAACGATCAGCCCCAGCATTTT | CSASPVGDNDQPQHF